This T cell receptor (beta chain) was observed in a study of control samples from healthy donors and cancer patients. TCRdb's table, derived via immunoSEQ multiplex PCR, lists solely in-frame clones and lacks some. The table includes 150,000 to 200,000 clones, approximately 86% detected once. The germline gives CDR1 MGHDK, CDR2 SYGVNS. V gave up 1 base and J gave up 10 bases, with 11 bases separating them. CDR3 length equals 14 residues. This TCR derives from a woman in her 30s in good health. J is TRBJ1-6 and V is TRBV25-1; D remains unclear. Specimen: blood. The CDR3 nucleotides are TGTGCCAGCAGTGAATCGGGGAGTGCGTCACCCCTCCACTTT. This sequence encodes CASSESGSASPLHF.